A single T cell receptor (beta chain) is shown here with its context. The data belong to a study of radiation and T cells in renal cell carcinoma. The ends were cut back, 1 base at V and 9 bases at J, with 19 bases in the middle. Per germline, CDR1 SGHRS and CDR2 YFSETQ. The CDR3 sequence is 15 residues long. Profiled with immunoSEQ multiplex PCR; TCRdb holds only in-frame clones, not every one. The repertoire has approximately 43,000 clones, around four fifths of them found once; the top ten carry 25% to 35%. As to time point: blood 4 weeks post-SBRT, at nephrectomy. Treatment: 15 Gy SBRT to primary tumor, nephrectomy 4 weeks later.

This receptor was taken from a woman in her seventies with renal cell carcinoma. Sequenced material: blood, taken from a patient whose treatment included radiotherapy and nephrectomy. The chain is built from TRBV5-1 and TRBJ1-2, with D maybe TRBD1 (5 bases). For the CDR3, the DNA is TGCGCCAGCAGCTTGTTGGTTGGGGGGGACCGGAGCTACACCTTC. This encodes CASSLLVGGDRSYTF.